This T cell receptor (beta chain) comes out of a study of PD-L1 blockade in urothelial cancer. Overall study context: The median T cell count in blood samples was approximately 140,000.

General study results and limits: Where pretreatment blood TCR clonality fell below the median, better survival was predicted.

As for time point: pretreatment peripheral blood. The assay was immunoSEQ multiplex PCR, and TCRdb's table has in-frame clones only and misses some. The table lists 50,000 to 70,000 clones, approximately 75% of them singletons. V was cut by 0 bases and J by 6 bases, with 19 bases left in between. Germline CDR1 reads SGHRS; CDR2 reads YFSETQ. The length of the CDR3 is 17 residues. Points on this clone: Its antigen is not known.

The receptor was derived from a man between 65 and 85 years old with urothelial cancer. The specimen comprised PBMCs, sampled around atezolizumab (anti-PD-L1) treatment. The chain uses TRBV5-1 and TRBJ2-1; the D is unclear. CDR3 nucleotides: TGCGCCAGCAGCTTGGCTCCTTCCCACTCGAGAATCAATGAGCAGTTCTTC. It encodes CASSLAPSHSRINEQFF.